Shown below are 18 T cell receptor beta chains from a single sample sequenced in a study of beta chain features in type 1 diabetes. Their specific antigens are unknown. Expressed TCRB transcripts got sequenced, as all isolated RNA was reverse transcribed. Assay: immunoSEQ multiplex PCR; the TCRdb copy retains only in-frame clones and omits some. The profile shows roughly 340,000 clones, roughly 12% of them singletons. Study conclusions and caveats: Across all four CD4+ subsets, people with type 1 diabetes showed modestly shorter TCRB CDR3s.

The specimen was naive CD4+ T cells from blood. The source of these receptors is a woman under 30 with type 1 diabetes.

The chain is built from TRBV5-1 and TRBJ2-1; TRBD1 matches 9 bases. Germline CDR1 and CDR2: SGHRS and YFSETQ. V shed 6 bases, J shed 4 bases, and the junction held 8 bases outside the gene matches. The CDR3 spans 15 residues. The CDR3 protein is CASIRDRGSYNEQFF. Written as DNA, the CDR3 is TGCGCCAGCATCCGTGACAGGGGGTCGTACAATGAGCAGTTCTTC.

This clone was seen only a few times. V is TRBV5-1 and J is TRBJ2-1; 7 bases are a match to TRBD2. V shed 0 bases and J 9 bases; nucleotides not matched to a gene: 3. CDR1 SGHRS and CDR2 YFSETQ come from the germline V gene. This CDR3 is 13 amino acids long. CDR3 sequence: CASSLGPGGEQFF. The CDR3 DNA follows: TGCGCCAGCAGCTTGGGCCCGGGGGGTGAGCAGTTCTTC.

This sequence joins TRBV7-9 and TRBJ2-3, with a weak D call TRBD1 (5 bases). The ends were cut back, 1 base at V and 1 base at J, with 9 bases in the middle. CDR1 SEHNR and CDR2 FQNEAQ come from the germline V gene (reference sequence). This CDR3 is 15 amino acids long. The CDR3 here is CASSLVVGGTDTQYF. The CDR3 region has the DNA TGTGCCAGCAGCTTAGTCGTAGGGGGCACAGATACGCAGTATTTT.

This clone turned up a few times. The V call is TRBV7-2, the J call TRBJ2-7; 9 nucleotides line up with TRBD2. Losses at the gene ends were 1 base for V and 5 bases for J; bases not matched to a gene: 12. This CDR3 region has 17 residues. Per germline, CDR1 SGHTA and CDR2 FQGNSA. The CDR3 spells CASSLVAGVGAWDEQYF. The CDR3 DNA is TGTGCCAGCAGCTTAGTAGCGGGAGTAGGGGCCTGGGACGAGCAGTACTTC.

There are a few counts of this clone. This chain links TRBV6-6 with TRBJ2-3, with D possibly TRBD2 on 5 matching bases. V was clipped by 5 bases and J by 2 bases, with 11 bases between them. The CDR3 spans 14 residues. Germline lookup yields CDR1 MNHNY and CDR2 SVGAGI (reference sequence). This CDR3 is CASSVPTTTDTQYF. For the CDR3, the DNA is TGTGCCAGCAGTGTCCCGACTACCACAGATACGCAGTATTTT.

This clone was observed a few times. The chain combines TRBV18 with TRBJ2-3; 14 bases align to TRBD2. After removal of 6 bases from V and 6 bases from J, the junction contained 8 bases not matched to a gene. Germline lookup yields CDR1 KGHSH and CDR2 LQKENI. The CDR3 runs to 16 residues. The CDR3 region is CASSPRLAGGPDTQYF. CDR3 sequence (DNA): TGTGCCAGCTCCCCAAGACTAGCGGGAGGGCCTGATACGCAGTATTTT.

CDR3 sequence (DNA): TGTGCCAGCAGTACGGACAGGGGGATTGGGGAAGCTTTCTTT. It yields the protein CASSTDRGIGEAFF. J is TRBJ1-1 and V is TRBV6-5; TRBD1 matches at 10 bases. Germline V gene data show CDR1 as MNHEY and CDR2 as SVGAGI. The CDR3 consists of 14 residues. Trimming cost V 5 bases and J 8 bases; bases outside gene matches: 8.

This chain joins TRBV4-3 and TRBJ2-3; a weak D match, TRBD1 (7 bases). This CDR3 has 15 amino acids. CDR1 is LGHNA and CDR2 is YSLEER in the germline V gene. V shed 1 base and J shed 8 bases, with 16 bases lying between them. The CDR3: CASSQVSGGKSTQYF. The CDR3 bases are TGCGCCAGCAGCCAAGTGTCAGGGGGGAAGAGTACGCAGTATTTT.

This rearrangement joins TRBV10-2 to TRBJ1-1; tentative D call: TRBD1 (5 bases). The CDR3 has 13 amino acids. The V end lost 4 bases, the J end lost 3 bases, and 9 bases lay between the germline ends. From germline, CDR1 is WSHSY and CDR2 SAAADI. This CDR3 reads CASSVGRDTEAFF. In nucleotides, the CDR3 is TGCGCCAGCAGTGTTGGCAGGGACACTGAAGCTTTCTTT.

The chain joins TRBV19 to TRBJ2-7; TRBD1 matches at 7 bases. The CDR3 has 14 amino acids. CDR1 LNHDA and CDR2 SQIVND come from the germline V gene (reference sequence). Unmatched junction bases numbered 9, after V lost 7 bases and J lost 3 bases. The DNA of the CDR3 is TGTGCCAGTAACCCGGGACAGACAAACTACGAGCAGTACTTC. Protein product: CASNPGQTNYEQYF.

V gene TRBV29-1 combines with J gene TRBJ2-3, with D maybe TRBD2 (5 bases). The CDR3 contains 11 residues. V lost 7 bases to trimming and J lost 4 bases, with 9 bases between them. Germline values: CDR1 SQVTM, CDR2 ANQGSEA. CDR3 sequence: CSAKGADTQYF. In nucleotides, the CDR3 is TGCAGCGCTAAGGGAGCAGATACGCAGTATTTT.

The V gene is TRBV29-1, the J gene TRBJ2-1, with 12 bases that match TRBD2. Germline loops: CDR1 SQVTM, CDR2 ANQGSEA. This CDR3 is 15 amino acids long. Trimming at V came to 5 bases and at J to 7 bases, leaving 9 bases not matched to a gene. The CDR3 nucleotides are TGCAGCGTTTCACGACTAGCGGGAGAAGAGAATGAGCAGTTCTTC. Encoded protein: CSVSRLAGEENEQFF.

V and J are TRBV2 and TRBJ2-7; unclear D gene. The length of the CDR3 is 11 residues. V lost 4 bases, J lost 3 bases, and 4 bases lay in between. Per germline, CDR1 SNHLY and CDR2 FYNNEI. CDR3 amino acids: CASSAHYEQYF. The CDR3 coding sequence is TGTGCCAGCAGTGCCCACTACGAGCAGTACTTC.

This clone was detected only a few times. This chain links TRBV6-1 with TRBJ2-5; 13 bases map to TRBD2. V lost 6 bases, J lost 5 bases, and 6 bases stayed unmatched. This CDR3 is built from 15 residues. Germline V CDR1 and CDR2: MNHNS, SASEGT. CDR3 nucleotides: TGTGCCAGCAGCGCTGGGACTAGCGGGGAGGAGACCCAGTACTTC. Its translation is CASSAGTSGEETQYF.

The genes are TRBV2 and TRBJ1-4; D is ambiguous. The CDR3 loop spans 15 amino acids. With 7 bases removed from V and 0 bases from J, the gap between germline ends came to 12 bases. The germline gives CDR1 SNHLY, CDR2 FYNNEI. The chain's CDR3 is CASKRLIATNEKLFF. In DNA form, the CDR3 reads TGTGCCAGCAAACGACTAATTGCAACTAATGAAAAACTGTTTTTT.

This clone was detected only a few times. This chain joins TRBV7-9 and TRBJ1-4; D gene unclear. The CDR3 has 12 amino acids. Deletions cut 4 bases from V and 7 bases from J, with 7 bases between. The germline gives CDR1 SEHNR, CDR2 FQNEAQ (reference sequence). The CDR3 reads CASSSDLEKLFF. In DNA form, the CDR3 reads TGTGCCAGCAGCTCAGATCTTGAAAAACTGTTTTTT.

This clone has a handful of counts. The rearrangement uses TRBV2 and TRBJ2-5, with 9 bases matching TRBD2. Trimming cost V 0 bases and J 5 bases; bases outside gene matches: 4. The CDR3 has 15 amino acids. Per germline, CDR1 SNHLY and CDR2 FYNNEI. The CDR3 sequence: CASSEAGLASETQYF. CDR3 DNA sequence: TGTGCCAGCAGTGAAGCGGGACTAGCTAGTGAGACCCAGTACTTC.

Here the CDR3 reads CASSGPLKGETQYF. CDR3 nucleotides: TGTGCCAGTAGTGGCCCTCTCAAGGGGGAGACCCAGTACTTC. The chain combines TRBV19 with TRBJ2-5, with D maybe TRBD1 (5 bases). Trimming took 5 bases from V and 5 from J, leaving 15 bases between them. The CDR3 length is 14 residues. Germline loops: CDR1 LNHDA, CDR2 SQIVND (reference sequence).